The clone carrying this T cell receptor beta chain was counted between two and nine times. This entry comes from a study of blood T cell repertoires in COVID-19. Overall study context: The United States, Italy and Spain supplied acute and convalescent COVID-19 samples. The analysed material was cDNA or gDNA that came from T cells, B-cell-depleted T cells, or PBMCs.

How the authors handled the data: Amplifying reference gene primers gave estimates of nucleated cell counts. TCRdb keeps only in-frame clones here, not all; method: immunoSEQ multiplex PCR. V and J calls and clone size are given by that table; D and trimming were obtained from the DNA. The profile covers roughly 260,000 clones, with about 85% appearing a single time and approximately 3.8% taken by the ten largest. The J segment lost 0 bases and the V segment lost 6 bases, leaving 7 bases of the junction unmatched. Germline V gene lookup returns CDR1 SNHLY and CDR2 FYNNEI. The CDR3 consists of 16 residues.

V and J are TRBV2 and TRBJ2-3, with 9 bases fitting TRBD2. The clonotype comes from a man aged 55 to 70 who had recovered from COVID-19. Specimen: peripheral blood. CDR3 amino acids: CASSESLAGSTDTQYF. DNA for the CDR3: TGTGCCAGCAGCGAATCCCTAGCGGGGAGCACAGATACGCAGTATTTT.